The 25 T cell receptor beta chains presented below share a single source sample, sequenced in a study of patients and donors after allogeneic stem cell transplantation. Each CDR3 protein gets one entry after TCRdb re-called the RT-PCR reads with MiXCR. The table shows some 960,000 distinct CDR3 sequences, with under 20% occurring only once. Sequencing input: blood, either unsorted or a sorted T cell fraction (not recorded which). The receptors originated from a human donor who was either an allogeneic HSCT recipient or a stem cell or donor lymphocyte infusion donor (not recorded which). It is not recorded whose cells these are; they may come from a transplant donor.

The V gene is TRBV12-3 or TRBV12-4, the J gene TRBJ2-2; D is perhaps TRBD1 (6 bases). V was cut by 6 bases and J by 7 bases, with 18 bases left in between. The CDR3 has 15 amino acids. CDR3 coding DNA: TGTGCCAGCAGCCCTCGACAGGAGGCTGGCGGGGAGCTGTTTTTT. This translates into CASSPRQEAGGELFF.

The chain combines TRBV7-9 with TRBJ1-1; 7 bases fit TRBD1. The CDR3 extends over 15 amino acids. Germline V CDR1 and CDR2: SEHNR, FQNEAQ (reference sequence). V was pared by 2 bases and J by 4 bases, with 7 bases of the junction left unmatched. The CDR3 protein is CASSLSTGVGTEAFF. In nucleotides, the CDR3 is TGTGCCAGCAGCTTATCAACAGGGGTAGGCACTGAAGCTTTCTTT.

The sample holds a few counts of this clonotype. The rearrangement joins TRBV25-1 to TRBJ1-2; D unclear. Germline CDR1 and CDR2: MGHDK and SYGVNS. This CDR3 is built from 13 residues. Trimming pared 3 bases from V and 4 bases from J, leaving 9 bases between. The CDR3: CASSDLVSYGYTF. CDR3 in DNA: TGTGCCAGCAGTGACTTGGTCAGCTATGGCTACACCTTC.

The chain uses TRBV15 and TRBJ2-7; D is perhaps TRBD1 or TRBD2 (6 bases each). The V end was cut by 1 base, the J end by 3 bases, with 13 bases between. CDR1 and CDR2 (germline): LNHNV, YYDKDF (reference sequence). This CDR3 region has 15 residues. The CDR3 is CATSRGGTPDYEQYF. For the CDR3, the DNA is TGTGCCACCAGCAGAGGCGGGACACCCGACTACGAGCAGTACTTC.

This clonotype appeared many times. V is TRBV5-1 and J is TRBJ1-2, with a possible D match to TRBD1 (5 bases). The CDR3 has 16 amino acids. V lost 4 bases and J lost 1, with 17 bases in between. CDR1 and CDR2 from the germline V gene are SGHRS and YFSETQ. The CDR3 is CASSLGAASVNYGYTF. The CDR3 DNA reads as TGCGCCAGCAGCCTTGGGGCAGCTAGTGTTAACTATGGCTACACCTTC.

This rearrangement joins TRBV6-1 to TRBJ2-2; no reliable D call. Germline V lookup: CDR1 MNHNS, CDR2 SASEGT. Trimming stripped 5 bases from V and 5 bases from J, with 15 bases between. This CDR3 region has 15 residues. CDR3 protein: CASSLLRPETGELFF. CDR3 sequence (DNA): TGTGCCAGCAGTCTACTTCGCCCTGAAACCGGGGAGCTGTTTTTT.

This clonotype showed up just a few times. This chain connects TRBV20-1 to TRBJ2-1; TRBD1 might be the D (6 bases). Trimming shortened V by 2 bases and J by 0 bases, and 14 bases separated the two germline ends. The CDR3 is 16 residues long. Germline V gives CDR1 DFQATT, CDR2 SNEGSKA (reference sequence). The CDR3 sequence is CSARPPGTSSYNEQFF. Written as DNA, the CDR3 is TGCAGTGCTAGACCCCCCGGGACATCCTCCTACAATGAGCAGTTCTTC.

The V and J genes are TRBV27 and TRBJ2-3; weak D call: TRBD1 (6 bases). The germline V gene has CDR1 MNHEY and CDR2 SMNVEV (reference sequence). This CDR3 has 16 residues. Trimming removed 3 bases from V and 3 bases from J, with 16 bases in between. The CDR3 sequence is CASSLRTATGTDTQYF. DNA of the CDR3: TGTGCCAGCAGTTTGAGGACAGCCACAGGGACAGATACGCAGTATTTT.

V is TRBV7-9 and J is TRBJ2-3; perhaps TRBD1 as D (6 bases). CDR1 is SEHNR and CDR2 is FQNEAQ in the germline V gene (reference sequence). V gave up 3 bases and J gave up 5 bases, with 12 bases separating them. The CDR3 runs 14 residues. This CDR3 reads CASSLYRDIDTQYF. Here the CDR3 DNA reads TGTGCCAGCAGCTTGTACCGGGACATAGATACGCAGTATTTT.

The rearrangement links TRBV11-3 to TRBJ2-2, with D unresolved. The germline CDR1 and CDR2 sequences are SGHNT and YENEEA. The V and J ends lost 5 bases and 6 bases respectively, with 10 bases between them. The CDR3 covers 13 residues. CDR3 sequence reads: CASSGVFAGELFF. In DNA, the CDR3 is TGTGCCAGCAGCGGTGTTTTTGCCGGGGAGCTGTTTTTT.

This clonotype has only a few counts. The chain employs TRBV9 and TRBJ1-5, with D maybe TRBD1 (5 bases). The CDR3 runs 15 residues. Germline CDR1 and CDR2: SGDLS and YYNGEE. V lost 1 base and J lost 0, with 8 bases in between. Written as DNA, the CDR3 is TGTGCCAGCAGCGTATCCGGGGCTAGCAATCAGCCCCAGCATTTT. Translation: CASSVSGASNQPQHF. The whole variable domain, filled in from reference TRBV9 and TRBJ1-5, reads DSGVTQTPKHLITATGQRVTLRCSPRSGDLSVYWYQQSLDQGLQFLIQYYNGEERAKGNILERFSAQQFPDLHSELNLSSLELGDSALYFCASSVSGASNQPQHFGDGTRLSIL.

The chain is built from TRBV5-6 and TRBJ2-3, with D unclear. The CDR3 covers 13 residues. With 1 base removed from V and 6 bases from J, the gap between germline ends came to 9 bases. The germline gives CDR1 SGHDT, CDR2 YYEEEE. CDR3 sequence (DNA): TGTGCCAGCAGCTTGTTCGGGCGGGATACGCAGTATTTT. This gives the protein CASSLFGRDTQYF.

This chain connects TRBV28 to TRBJ1-2, with 7 bases lining up with TRBD1. The CDR3 runs 14 residues. Trimming at V came to 11 bases and at J to 2 bases, leaving 11 bases not matched to a gene. Germline V gene sequence: CDR1 MDHEN, CDR2 SYDVKM. DNA for the CDR3: TGTGCCTCCTGGGAGCAGGGGGAAAACTATGGCTACACCTTC. Translating it yields CASWEQGENYGYTF.

The chain combines TRBV19 with TRBJ2-7, with D tentatively TRBD2 (5 bases). Deletions cut 4 bases from V and 3 bases from J, with 19 bases between. This CDR3 region has 16 residues. Looked up from germline, CDR1 is LNHDA and CDR2 is SQIVND (reference sequence). The CDR3 DNA follows: TGTGCCAGTAGTACCCAAACAGCGGAGTGGGGCTACGAGCAGTACTTC. Amino acids: CASSTQTAEWGYEQYF.

This clonotype was recorded many times. The chain has TRBV12-3 or TRBV12-4 and TRBJ2-2; 7 nucleotides agree with TRBD1. The junction had 5 bases not matched to a gene; V was cut back by 6 bases and J by 1 base. The CDR3 extends over 15 amino acids. CDR3 DNA sequence: TGTGCCAGCAGGATCCGGGACAGGAACACCGGGGAGCTGTTTTTT. Its protein is CASRIRDRNTGELFF.

This clonotype was found a few times. The chain employs TRBV20-1 and TRBJ1-4; a weak D match, TRBD1 (6 bases). The CDR3 runs to 14 residues. Per germline, CDR1 DFQATT and CDR2 SNEGSKA (reference sequence). The V and J ends lost 1 base and 7 bases respectively, with 13 bases between them. The CDR3 nucleotides read TGCAGTGCTAGAGTTGGGGGGCTCGGTGAAAAACTGTTTTTT. This codes for CSARVGGLGEKLFF.

The genes are TRBV18 and TRBJ2-1; 9 bases map to TRBD2. Germline V lookup: CDR1 KGHSH, CDR2 LQKENI. V shed 4 bases, J shed 9 bases, and the junction held 7 bases outside the gene matches. This CDR3 is built from 14 residues. CDR3 sequence reads: CASSLSLAGSEQFF. CDR3 bases: TGTGCCAGCTCACTCAGTCTAGCGGGGTCTGAGCAGTTCTTC.

This sequence joins TRBV9 and TRBJ1-4; TRBD1 might be the D (5 bases). This CDR3 region has 17 residues. Germline assignment: CDR1 SGDLS and CDR2 YYNGEE. Trimming took off 3 bases at V and 0 bases at J, with 15 bases between the two ends. The CDR3 region is CASSGPEGRSTNEKLFF. DNA for the CDR3: TGTGCCAGCAGCGGACCAGAGGGGCGTTCAACTAATGAAAAACTGTTTTTT.

Many counts were recorded for this clonotype. The J gene is TRBJ1-4, the V gene TRBV29-1, with D uncertain. V was pared by 5 bases and J by 8 bases, with 12 bases between. CDR3 length: 12 amino acids. Per the germline V gene, CDR1 is SQVTM and CDR2 is ANQGSEA. The CDR3 sequence is CSVRPNGEKLFF. The CDR3, as DNA: TGCAGCGTTAGGCCCAACGGGGAAAAACTGTTTTTT. The full variable domain, rest sourced from reference TRBV29-1 and TRBJ1-4, is SAVISQKPSRDICQRGTSLTIQCQVDSQVTMMFWYRQQPGQSLTLIATANQGSEATYESGFVIDKFPISRPNLTFSTLTVSNMSPEDSSIYLCSVRPNGEKLFFGSGTQLSVL.

This clonotype has a handful of counts. CDR3 residues: CASSLNRGSTGELFF. In nucleotides, the CDR3 is TGTGCCAGCAGCTTGAACAGGGGTAGCACCGGGGAGCTGTTTTTT. The chain has TRBV11-2 and TRBJ2-2; 7 nucleotides match TRBD1. The CDR3 has 15 amino acids. V gave up 3 bases and J gave up 4 bases; unmatched junction bases: 5. Per germline, CDR1 SGHAT and CDR2 FQNNGV. The full variable domain, its missing parts supplied by reference TRBV11-2 and TRBJ2-2, is EAGVAQSPRYKIIEKRQSVAFWCNPISGHATLYWYQQILGQGPKLLIQFQNNGVVDDSQLPKDRFSAERLKGVDSTLKIQPAKLEDSAVYLCASSLNRGSTGELFFGEGSRLTVL.

This clonotype has just a few counts. The V call is TRBV6-1, the J call TRBJ1-1, with TRBD1 as a possible D gene (5 bases). With 8 bases removed from V and 0 bases from J, the gap between germline ends came to 16 bases. CDR3 length: 15 residues. Germline V gene data show CDR1 as MNHNS and CDR2 as SASEGT. The CDR3 region has the DNA TGTGCCAGCCGGGGGATGGTACAGATGAACACTGAAGCTTTCTTT. The encoded protein is CASRGMVQMNTEAFF.

The chain uses TRBV27 and TRBJ1-5, with D perhaps TRBD1 (5 bases). This CDR3 region has 15 residues. Germline assignment: CDR1 MNHEY and CDR2 SMNVEV (reference sequence). V lost 3 bases and J lost 6, with 15 bases in between. The chain's CDR3 is CASSFGSRAGQPQHF. CDR3 DNA sequence: TGTGCCAGCAGTTTTGGTAGCAGGGCGGGTCAGCCCCAGCATTTT.

The genes are TRBV3-1 and TRBJ2-1; D may be TRBD1 or TRBD2 (5 bases each). Per germline, CDR1 LGHDT and CDR2 YNNKEL (reference sequence). V was cut by 0 bases and J by 6 bases, with 12 bases left in between. CDR3 length: 15 amino acids. The CDR3 protein is CASSQEVGAGNEQFF. DNA of the CDR3: TGTGCCAGCAGCCAAGAGGTCGGGGCAGGCAATGAGCAGTTCTTC.

The chain recombines TRBV5-6 with TRBJ2-5; 7 bases map to TRBD1. This CDR3 has 16 amino acids. V trimming: 4 bases; J trimming: 0 bases; junction bases outside the gene matches: 9. CDR1 and CDR2 from the germline V gene are SGHDT and YYEEEE. The CDR3 sequence is CASSPLGQYNQETQYF. In DNA, the CDR3 is TGTGCCAGCAGCCCCTTGGGACAGTACAACCAAGAGACCCAGTACTTC. The full variable domain, in which reference TRBV5-6 and TRBJ2-5 provide the parts outside the CDR3, is DAGVTQSPTHLIKTRGQQVTLRCSPKSGHDTVSWYQQALGQGPQFIFQYYEEEERQRGNFPDRFSGHQFPNYSSELNVNALLLGDSALYLCASSPLGQYNQETQYFGPGTRLLVL.

This clonotype was counted ten times or more. The V and J genes are TRBV6-1 and TRBJ1-2; D not certain. The CDR3 is 14 residues long. V was pared by 5 bases and J by 3 bases, with 13 bases between. Germline assignment: CDR1 MNHNS and CDR2 SASEGT. CDR3 amino acids: CASSPLLRDYGYTF. In DNA, the CDR3 is TGTGCCAGCAGTCCCCTTTTGAGGGACTATGGCTACACCTTC.